The rows below give T cell receptor beta chains drawn from one sample of a study of a mutant IDH1 vaccine in newly diagnosed glioma. Some clones are missing from TCRdb's copy, which holds only in-frame ones; the method was immunoSEQ multiplex PCR. The sample has 92,000 or so clones, roughly 87% seen once. The source material was PBMCs, sampled from a glioma patient treated with radiotherapy, temozolomide or both. All receptors derive from a man aged 35-49 years with glioma. Some clones in this sample may be carry-over from other donors' samples. CDR3s include the opening cysteine and the closing phenylalanine or tryptophan. D genes are given only for firm matches. Clone size is shown for a subset of rows, as once, few, many or a class of expanded clone.

>TRBJ1-1|TRBD1|TRBV15|.
CATLDRGRLAAEAFF
TGTGCCACTTTGGACAGGGGAAGGCTGGCGGCTGAAGCTTTCTTT
>TRBJ2-3|.|TRBV29-1|few
CSGSGEAGTDTQYF
TGCAGCGGGTCGGGGGAGGCGGGCACAGATACGCAGTATTTT
>TRBJ1-2|TRBD1|TRBV29-1|.
CSVVGQGAGGYTF
TGCAGCGTTGTGGGGCAGGGGGCTGGTGGCTACACCTTC
>TRBJ2-3|.|TRBV4-1|.
CASSQTGLRADTQYF
TGCGCCAGCAGCCAAACAGGGCTAAGGGCAGATACGCAGTATTTT
>TRBJ2-1|.|TRBV13|.
CASSGTRSSYNEQFF
TGTGCCAGCAGTGGTACCCGAAGCTCCTACAATGAGCAGTTCTTC
>TRBJ2-5|TRBD2|TRBV5-4|.
CASSSSGEETQYF
TGTGCCAGCAGCTCCAGCGGGGAAGAGACCCAGTACTTC
>TRBJ2-7|.|TRBV7-8|.
CASSLVGRFEQYF
TGTGCCAGCAGCTTAGTAGGCCGGTTCGAGCAGTACTTC
>TRBJ1-2|TRBD1|TRBV10-3|.
CAISESQGADYGYTF
TGTGCCATCAGTGAGTCGCAGGGGGCAGACTATGGCTACACCTTC
>TRBJ2-7|TRBD2|TRBV7-2|.
CASSWDSGGTYEQYF
TGTGCCAGCAGCTGGGATAGCGGGGGGACCTACGAGCAGTACTTC
>TRBJ1-2|TRBD1|TRBV9|.
CASRRGQNYGYTF
TGTGCCAGCCGGAGGGGGCAGAACTATGGCTACACCTTC
>TRBJ1-2|.|TRBV5-5|.
CASSLLTDYGYTF
TGTGCCAGCAGCTTGTTGACAGACTATGGCTACACCTTC
>TRBJ2-7|.|TRBV13|.
CASSLRTRSSYEQYF
TGTGCCAGCAGCTTACGGACCAGGAGCTCCTACGAGCAGTACTTC
>TRBJ2-6|.|TRBV7-6|.
CASSLEDVSQSRANVLTF
TGTGCCAGCAGCTTAGAGGATGTCTCACAAAGTCGGGCCAACGTCCTGACTTTC
>TRBJ2-1|.|TRBV29-1|.
CSVEADSSSYNEQFF
TGCAGCGTTGAAGCGGACTCGAGCTCCTACAATGAGCAGTTCTTC
>TRBJ2-7|.|TRBV4-2|.
CASSQDNWAAYEQYF
TGTGCCAGCAGCCAAGATAATTGGGCGGCCTACGAGCAGTACTTC
>TRBJ1-1|.|TRBV5-6|few
CASSLRAIEAFF
TGTGCCAGCAGCTTGCGGGCGATTGAAGCTTTCTTT
>TRBJ1-2|.|TRBV6-4|.
CASSPEPTYGYTF
TGTGCCAGCAGCCCGGAACCTACCTATGGCTACACCTTC
>TRBJ2-2|.|TRBV6-6|.
CASSYEGSTGELFF
TGTGCCAGCAGTTACGAGGGGTCCACCGGGGAGCTGTTTTTT
>TRBJ2-2|TRBD2|TRBV6-5|.
CASSSGDYLNTGELFF
TGTGCCAGCAGTTCCGGGGACTATCTGAACACCGGGGAGCTGTTTTTT
>TRBJ2-1|.|TRBV15|.
CATSRDRGGRPRNEQFF
TGTGCCACCAGCAGAGATAGGGGGGGACGACCGCGTAATGAGCAGTTCTTC
>TRBJ2-7|.|TRBV6-1|.
CASSGFYEQYF
TGTGCCAGCAGTGGTTTTTACGAGCAGTACTTC
>TRBJ1-2|.|TRBV11-2|.
CASSPGVGGYGYTF
TGTGCCAGCAGCCCAGGCGTAGGGGGCTATGGCTACACCTTC
>TRBJ1-2|.|TRBV29-1|few
CSAEADYGYTF
TGCAGCGCGGAGGCTGATTATGGCTACACCTTC
>TRBJ2-7|.|TRBV6-1|.
CASSGLADEQYF
TGTGCCAGCAGTGGTTTAGCTGACGAGCAGTACTTC
>TRBJ2-1|.|TRBV6-5|.
CASRKGDGNNEQFF
TGTGCCAGCAGGAAAGGGGACGGTAACAATGAGCAGTTCTTC
>TRBJ2-3|.|TRBV6-5|once
CASSPGDTQYF
TGTGCCAGCAGTCCCGGGGATACGCAGTATTTT
>TRBJ1-1|TRBD1|TRBV13|.
CASSFGQGASEAFF
TGTGCCAGCAGCTTCGGACAGGGGGCTTCTGAAGCTTTCTTT
>TRBJ2-7|TRBD1|TRBV6-6|.
CASSDGTGQAYEQYF
TGTGCCAGCAGTGACGGGACAGGGCAGGCCTACGAGCAGTACTTC
>TRBJ2-3|.|TRBV10-3|.
CAISESGADTQYF
TGTGCCATCAGTGAGTCCGGGGCAGATACGCAGTATTTT
>TRBJ1-5|.|TRBV5-8|.
CASSPWKGDNQPQHF
TGTGCCAGCAGCCCCTGGAAAGGAGACAATCAGCCCCAGCATTTT
>TRBJ2-3|.|TRBV10-1|.
CASSEGSDTQYF
TGCGCCAGCAGTGAGGGGTCAGATACGCAGTATTTT
>TRBJ2-5|.|TRBV25-1|.
CASSEREEQETQYF
TGTGCCAGCAGTGAACGTGAGGAGCAAGAGACCCAGTACTTC
>TRBJ1-2|.|TRBV10-3|.
CAISGGGDYGYTF
TGTGCCATCAGTGGTGGGGGAGACTATGGCTACACCTTC
>TRBJ2-2|.|TRBV10-2|.
CASQAGRSNTGELFF
TGCGCCAGCCAGGCGGGCAGAAGTAACACCGGGGAGCTGTTTTTT
>TRBJ1-2|TRBD1|TRBV19|.
CASSPLGQGKVGYTF
TGTGCCAGTAGTCCCCTCGGACAGGGAAAGGTTGGCTACACCTTC
>TRBJ1-5|.|TRBV7-9|.
CASSPDQGHQPQHF
TGTGCCAGCAGCCCCGACCAGGGTCACCAGCCCCAGCATTTT
>TRBJ1-1|.|TRBV20-1|.
CSATPRAATFF
TGCAGTGCTACACCACGGGCCGCGACTTTCTTT
>TRBJ1-1|.|TRBV19|.
CASSLSGGASEAFF
TGTGCCAGTAGCCTGTCCGGCGGGGCTTCTGAAGCTTTCTTT
>TRBJ2-5|TRBD1|TRBV29-1|.
CSVRTGGRETQYF
TGCAGCGTTCGGACAGGGGGCAGAGAGACCCAGTACTTC
>TRBJ2-7|.|TRBV29-1|once
CSVDPQGSDEQYF
TGCAGCGTTGATCCCCAGGGTTCCGACGAGCAGTACTTC
>TRBJ2-7|TRBD1|TRBV6-1|.
CASSEEIWGTGGDNEQYF
TGTGCCAGCAGTGAAGAGATTTGGGGGACAGGGGGAGATAACGAGCAGTACTTC
>TRBJ2-1|.|TRBV5-1|.
CASSLAAPRNEQFF
TGCGCCAGCAGCTTGGCGGCCCCCCGGAATGAGCAGTTCTTC
>TRBJ1-2|.|TRBV7-9|.
CASSLVQASRGGYTF
TGTGCCAGCAGCTTAGTGCAGGCCTCCCGGGGTGGCTACACCTTC
>TRBJ1-5|.|TRBV30|.
CAWSRLQGRNQPQHF
TGTGCCTGGAGCCGCCTACAGGGTCGCAATCAGCCCCAGCATTTT
>TRBJ2-5|.|TRBV9|.
CASSGVGGEGGRETQYF
TGTGCCAGCAGCGGGGTAGGTGGGGAAGGTGGAAGGGAGACCCAGTACTTC